The present T cell receptor (beta chain) was sequenced within a study of T-cell reconstitution after alpha-beta-depleted transplantation in children. There are many counts of this clonotype. The antigen is unknown. Unique molecular identifiers were incorporated into the prepared TCRbeta library. Each CDR3 protein gets one entry after TCRdb re-called the PCR reads with MiXCR. The sample lists 73,000 or so distinct CDR3 sequences, approximately 4.4% occurring once. General study results and limits: The main origin of T-cell counts and diversity one year after transplant was newly produced T cells. As was reported, about two months after transplant, alpha-beta T cells came from several hundred expanded graft clones. Diversity of TCRbeta at day 60 was high in some patients, arising from surviving recipient T cells and thymic progenitors.

The CDR3 runs 12 residues. Germline assignment: CDR1 SQVTM and CDR2 ANQGSEA. Trimming cost V 0 bases and J 3 bases, with 3 bases left between them. The V gene is TRBV29-1, the J gene TRBJ2-1; D remains ambiguous. The starting material was PBMCs, mostly from graft donor cells, obtained 180 days after TCRalphabeta/CD19-depleted stem cell transplant. The receptor was isolated from a boy in the first two years of life who had a stem cell transplant for acute myeloid leukemia, so the T cells may come from the graft donor. The CDR3 DNA reads TGCAGCGTTGAAGATAACTACAATGAGCAGTTCTTC. Protein sequence: CSVEDNYNEQFF.